The sequence of this T cell receptor (beta chain) was determined in a study of blood T cell repertoires in COVID-19. As for the study in general: Samples representing acute and convalescent COVID-19 were sourced from the United States, Italy and Spain. PBMCs, B-cell-depleted T cells, or T cells were the source of the cDNA or gDNA that made up the material.

The CDR3 extends over 16 amino acids. Germline V gives CDR1 SGDLS, CDR2 YYNGEE. J gave up 0 bases and V 1 base, and 5 bases lay outside the gene matches. Per the authors' pipeline: Reference gene primer amplification in the assay estimated nucleated cell counts. Generated by immunoSEQ multiplex PCR, the TCRdb table keeps only in-frame clones and is missing some. That table supplies the V and J calls and clone size; D and trimming were determined from the DNA. This table holds 200,000 to 250,000 clones, 75% to 90% found once. The chain couples TRBV9 to TRBJ1-1, with TRBD1 identical over 8 bases. This TCR came from a man aged 55 to 69 who had recovered from COVID-19. Sequencing used peripheral blood. The DNA for the CDR3 is TGTGCCAGCAGCGTAATCCGACAGGGGATGAACACTGAAGCTTTCTTT. It yields the protein CASSVIRQGMNTEAFF.